This TCR beta chain is from a study of blood T cell repertoires in COVID-19. Background on the study: Specimens from acute and convalescent COVID-19 originated in the United States, Italy and Spain.

This CDR3 is built from 16 residues. CDR1 KGHDR and CDR2 SFDVKD come from the germline V gene. With V trimmed by 3 bases and J by 6 bases, 8 bases remained unmatched. Per the authors' pipeline: Amplification from reference gene primers served as the basis for estimated nucleated cell counts. Clones were sequenced by immunoSEQ multiplex PCR, and TCRdb holds only the in-frame ones, with some missing. For V, J and clone size, that table is used; D and trimming come from the DNA. In the table there are over 85,000 clones, 72% of which are singletons. The clonotype was recovered from a woman aged 55 to 70 with acute or convalescent COVID-19. Sequencing was performed on peripheral blood. The chain couples TRBV24-1 to TRBJ1-5; TRBD1 matches 9 bases. CDR3 protein: CATSDPGQGLGQPQHF. In DNA form, the CDR3 reads TGTGCCACCAGTGATCCCGGACAGGGGCTGGGTCAGCCCCAGCATTTT.